What follows are 18 T cell receptor beta chains derived from one specimen sequenced in a study of blood T cell repertoires in COVID-19. Assay: immunoSEQ multiplex PCR; the TCRdb copy retains only in-frame clones and omits some. In the table there are more than 200,000 clones, less than 85% of which are singletons. The sequencing sample was made of peripheral blood. These receptors were collected from a woman aged 70-85 years with active or convalescent COVID-19.

V gene TRBV27 combines with J gene TRBJ2-1; 9 bases match TRBD2. J gave up 0 bases and V 8 bases, and 2 bases lay outside the gene matches. This CDR3 region has 14 residues. Germline CDR1 is MNHEY and CDR2 is SMNVEV (reference sequence). CDR3 coding DNA: TGTGCCAGCTCTAGCGGGACCTCCTACAATGAGCAGTTCTTC. Its translation is CASSSGTSYNEQFF.

In its sample, this clone was seen a few times. The chain joins TRBV2 to TRBJ2-3; 10 bases are a match to TRBD2. J was trimmed by 5 bases and V by 4 bases; bases with no gene match: 6. Per the germline V gene, CDR1 is SNHLY and CDR2 is FYNNEI. CDR3 length: 15 residues. The CDR3 loop reads CASSGVAGGIDTQYF. The DNA for the CDR3 is TGTGCCAGCAGTGGGGTAGCGGGAGGAATAGATACGCAGTATTTT.

The chain carries TRBV27 and TRBJ2-7; no clear D. Germline CDR1 and CDR2: MNHEY and SMNVEV (reference sequence). The CDR3 has 13 residues. Deletions cut 2 bases from V and 3 bases from J, with 8 bases between. CDR3 sequence: CASSLSTVYEQYF. CDR3 DNA sequence: TGTGCCAGCAGTTTAAGTACAGTCTACGAGCAGTACTTC.

The chain links TRBV24-1 to TRBJ1-4, with D tentatively TRBD1 (6 bases). V lost 3 bases and J lost 4, with 8 bases in between. The CDR3 is made up of 14 amino acids. Germline CDR1 KGHDR, CDR2 SFDVKD. The CDR3 loop reads CATSDGGLNEKLFF. The DNA of the CDR3 is TGTGCCACCAGTGATGGGGGCCTTAATGAAAAACTGTTTTTT.

V and J are TRBV3-1 (or the pseudogene TRBV3-2) and TRBJ2-7, with D tentatively TRBD1 (6 bases). From germline, CDR1 is LGHDT and CDR2 YNNKEL (reference sequence). CDR3 size: 13 residues. V was trimmed by 4 bases and J by 5 bases, leaving 12 bases between them. CDR3 sequence: CASSLQGVHEQYF. CDR3 sequence (DNA): TGTGCCAGCAGCCTACAGGGAGTCCACGAGCAGTACTTC.

This clone was detected only a few times. Distinct nucleotide sequences in the sample also encode this CDR3. The chain carries TRBV5-1 and TRBJ1-2; 11 bases are shared with TRBD1. Unmatched junction bases numbered 7, after V lost 4 bases and J lost 8 bases. CDR3 length equals 14 residues. Germline CDR1 reads SGHRS; CDR2 reads YFSETQ. The CDR3 nucleotides are TGCGCCAGCAGCCCGGGGACAGGGGGTCTGGGCTACACCTTC. Translating gives CASSPGTGGLGYTF. The full variable domain, completed using reference TRBV5-1 and TRBJ1-2, is KAGVTQTPRYLIKTRGQQVTLSCSPISGHRSVSWYQQTPGQGLQFLFEYFSETQRNKGNFPGRFSGRQFSNSRSEMNVSTLELGDSALYLCASSPGTGGLGYTFGSGTRLTVV.

This chain connects TRBV19 to TRBJ1-2; TRBD1 matches at 8 bases. This CDR3 comprises 14 residues. V trimming: 4 bases; J trimming: 7 bases; junction bases outside the gene matches: 8. Per the germline V gene, CDR1 is LNHDA and CDR2 is SQIVND (reference sequence). CDR3 protein: CASSTGQGPGGYTF. The CDR3 DNA reads as TGTGCCAGTAGTACTGGACAGGGCCCTGGTGGCTACACCTTC.

The J gene is TRBJ2-5, the V gene TRBV3-1 (or the pseudogene TRBV3-2), with a tentative D call TRBD1 (6 bases). V was trimmed by 6 bases and J by 3 bases, leaving 20 bases between them. Per germline, CDR1 LGHDT and CDR2 YNNKEL (reference sequence). The CDR3 is 16 residues long. The CDR3 loop reads CASSLARGRGEETQYF. The CDR3 DNA reads as TGTGCCAGCAGTCTGGCTCGTGGCAGGGGCGAAGAGACCCAGTACTTC.

The chain links TRBV15 to TRBJ2-7; D is unclear. Trimming took 0 bases from V and 3 from J, leaving 9 bases between them. Germline CDR1 LNHNV, CDR2 YYDKDF (reference sequence). The CDR3 is 14 amino acids. The CDR3 protein is CATSRDLASYEQYF. CDR3 DNA: TGTGCCACCAGCAGAGATCTTGCCAGCTACGAGCAGTACTTC. Combining the CDR3 with reference TRBV15 and TRBJ2-7 gives the whole variable domain DAMVIQNPRYQVTQFGKPVTLSCSQTLNHNVMYWYQQKSSQAPKLLFHYYDKDFNNEADTPDNFQSRRPNTSFCFLDIRSPGLGDTAMYLCATSRDLASYEQYFGPGTRLTVT.

V usage is TRBV5-1 and J usage is TRBJ1-6; D is perhaps TRBD1 (6 bases). The length of the CDR3 is 15 residues. V lost 1 base and J lost 5, with 10 bases in between. The V gene's germline CDR1 is SGHRS and CDR2 YFSETQ. The CDR3 DNA reads as TGCGCCAGCAGCTTGTCCGGGGGGCATAATTCACCCCTCCACTTT. This sequence encodes CASSLSGGHNSPLHF.

The J gene is TRBJ1-2, the V gene TRBV2; 7 positions agree with TRBD1. Per the germline V gene, CDR1 is SNHLY and CDR2 is FYNNEI. CDR3 length: 12 amino acids. V gave up 5 bases and J gave up 8 bases; unmatched junction bases: 5. The CDR3 loop reads CASSFRQGGYTF. The CDR3 nucleotides read TGTGCCAGCAGTTTCCGACAGGGCGGCTACACCTTC.

This chain uses TRBV2 with TRBJ1-3; 7 nucleotides agree with TRBD1. J was trimmed by 4 bases and V by 2 bases; bases with no gene match: 8. Germline V lookup: CDR1 SNHLY, CDR2 FYNNEI. CDR3 length equals 16 residues. CDR3 region: CASSETEGAEGNTIYF. CDR3 in DNA: TGTGCCAGCAGTGAAACGGAGGGGGCAGAGGGAAACACCATATATTTT.

V usage is TRBV4-2 and J usage is TRBJ1-6, with D perhaps matching TRBD1 (5 bases). The V end was cut by 4 bases, the J end by 8 bases, with 12 bases between. The CDR3 extends over 14 amino acids. Germline V CDR1 and CDR2: LGHNA, YNFKEQ. The DNA for the CDR3 is TGTGCCAGCAGCCCGCAGGGCCCCGATTCACCCCTCCACTTT. Translated: CASSPQGPDSPLHF.

This clone was seen a handful of times. The rearrangement uses TRBV9 and TRBJ1-1; unclear D gene. V was shortened by 2 bases and J by 1 base, with 15 bases between the two germline ends. This CDR3 contains 16 residues. Germline CDR1 reads SGDLS; CDR2 reads YYNGEE. The CDR3 region is CASSVGHSLGNTEAFF. In nucleotides, the CDR3 is TGTGCCAGCAGCGTTGGGCACAGCCTGGGGAACACTGAAGCTTTCTTT. Looking up the rest from reference TRBV9 and TRBJ1-1 gives the full variable domain: DSGVTQTPKHLITATGQRVTLRCSPRSGDLSVYWYQQSLDQGLQFLIQYYNGEERAKGNILERFSAQQFPDLHSELNLSSLELGDSALYFCASSVGHSLGNTEAFFGQGTRLTVV.

The J gene is TRBJ2-3, the V gene TRBV5-1; 9 nucleotides agree with TRBD1. The V gene end was trimmed by 4 bases and the J gene end by 5 bases; junction bases not matched to a gene: 8. Per the germline V gene, CDR1 is SGHRS and CDR2 is YFSETQ. This CDR3 comprises 15 residues. CDR3 in amino acids: CASSRPDRGVDTQYF. The DNA of the CDR3 is TGCGCCAGCAGCAGGCCGGACAGGGGTGTAGATACGCAGTATTTT.

This rearrangement joins TRBV10-3 to TRBJ2-7; 10 bases agree with TRBD2. CDR1 and CDR2 (germline): ENHRY, SYGVKD. The CDR3 spans 14 residues. V gave up 6 bases and J gave up 3 bases; unmatched junction bases: 5. The CDR3 nucleotides read TGTGCCATCAGAGAAACTAGCGGGGACTACGAGCAGTACTTC. It codes for CAIRETSGDYEQYF.

This chain links TRBV5-4 with TRBJ1-1; 9 positions agree with TRBD1. Trimming took 4 bases from V and 6 from J; bases not matched to a gene: 10. Germline values: CDR1 SGHNT, CDR2 YYREEE (reference sequence). The CDR3 consists of 15 residues. The CDR3 loop is CASSPFRQGGSEAFF. In nucleotides, the CDR3 is TGTGCCAGCAGCCCGTTTCGACAGGGGGGGTCTGAAGCTTTCTTT.

Notes on this clone: Relative to the germline gene, one junction end is altered; a read error may explain this. The chain uses TRBV6-5 and TRBJ1-4, with a tentative D call TRBD1 (5 bases). This CDR3 spans 16 amino acids. Germline V gives CDR1 MNHEY, CDR2 SVGAGI. Here the CDR3 DNA reads TGTGCCAGCAGTTATCAATCAGGGTCCGAGTGGGGAAAAACTGTTTTT. Translated, it gives CASSYQSGSEWGKTVF.